The T cell receptor beta chain under discussion was sequenced for a study of T cell clonotyping in hematopoietic cell transplantation (dated by TCRdb to the early 2020s). Regarding the complete study: In the study, around 140 blood samples were gathered from over 30 consecutive transplant recipients and their related donors. Recruitment of patients was conducted between 2015 and January 2017, and follow-up was continued until late 2020 or death. The investigation overall reported the following: After transplant, TCR diversity in recipients dropped, and pathologically expanded clonotypes increased progressively from day 30 to day 180. Sample size was limited, and cells were not sorted, so CD4 and CD8 repertoire contributions could not be separated. Donor and pretransplant recipient Inverse Simpson Index values predicted broader posttransplant TCR repertoire diversity. Just a small fraction of recipient repertoires overlapped with donor repertoires, and more than 95% appeared de novo at the given depth.

Of note for this clone: The antigen this receptor binds is unknown. No base quality information exists; no much larger clone differs at one position.

Blood samples for TCR beta sequencing were provided by related transplant donors. Nuclei Lysis Solution was used to extract genomic DNA from fresh or cryopreserved unfractionated peripheral blood mononuclear cells. According to the germline V gene, CDR1 reads MNHEY and CDR2 reads SVGAGI. Inclusive of the bounding cysteine and phenylalanine, the CDR3 is 13 residues long. Only the CDR3 portion is preserved as DNA: 39 bases, with reading frame beginning at the first base. The junction shows trimming of 2 bases on V and 10 bases on J, plus 13 bases between the germline ends. With the immunoSEQ assay, which is a bias-controlled multiplex PCR relying on V- and J-specific primers, TCR beta CDR3 regions were amplified from genomic DNA. In a second PCR step, a proprietary barcode and Illumina adapter sequences were attached to the CDR3 amplicons. CDR3 libraries were sequenced on an Illumina MiSeq instrument. The study's processing was this. immunoSEQ Analyzer 3.0 was used for export and quality control, with R Bioconductor and Immunarch used for downstream analyses. Only productive rearrangements in the normalized downsampled data set were used to calculate repertoire metrics. In the normalized cohort, clonotypes with more than 5 templates were defined as pathologically expanded. The Inverse Simpson Index was used to measure repertoire diversity. The non-normalized data set was used for CMV-specificity analyses so that all clonotypes could be captured. As stored in TCRdb, this immuneACCESS dataset retains in-frame rearrangements with V and J assigned. A fraction of the clones does not appear; measured against another copy, unresolved V genes explain less than half of the discrepancy, and the remainder lacks a known reason. That table gives V, J and clone size, and the DNA gave D and trimming. The sample table holds approximately 75,000 clones, of which around 94% were seen once. The ten largest clones represent around 1.6% of the sample.

This TCR was recovered from a man aged 50-59 years in good health. Some clones in this sample may be carry-over from other donors' samples. Recombination joined TRBV6-5 with TRBJ2-3; the D segment could be TRBD2, given 6 matching bases. Sequencing was performed on peripheral blood mononuclear cells. The CDR3 reads CASSYGLEGAQYF. The DNA sequence follows: TGTGCCAGCAGTTACGGTCTGGAGGGAGCGCAGTATTTT.